The T cell receptor (beta chain) described here comes from a study of blood T cell repertoires in COVID-19. Study summary: Samples taken during acute and convalescent COVID-19 were collected in the United States, Italy and Spain.

Germline CDR1 is MNHEY and CDR2 is SMNVEV (reference sequence). Trimming took 3 bases from V and 2 from J, leaving 11 bases between them. The CDR3 length is 15 residues. Authors' analysis steps: Amplifying reference gene primers gave estimates of nucleated cell counts. Using immunoSEQ multiplex PCR, the repertoire was profiled, and TCRdb retains in-frame clones only, with some absent. The V and J calls and clone size were taken over from that table, and D and trimming were inferred from the DNA. The repertoire holds 150,000 or so clones, with roughly 85% as singletons. Clinical history reported by participants formed the basis on which cohorts were assigned.

Sequencing input: PBMCs or T cells enriched from blood (not recorded which). The V gene is TRBV27, the J gene TRBJ1-5, with a weak D call TRBD1 (5 bases). The TCR sequence derives from a man aged 45 to 65 who had recovered from COVID-19. CDR3 residues: CASSLWGVGNQPQHF. The CDR3 DNA reads TGTGCCAGCAGTTTGTGGGGGGTTGGCAATCAGCCCCAGCATTTT.